This TCR beta chain is drawn from a study of cytomegalovirus exposure and HLA in healthy donors. J lost 5 bases, V lost 7 bases, and 6 bases had no gene match. This CDR3 has 15 amino acids. CDR1 is LNHDA and CDR2 is SQIVND in the germline V gene (reference sequence). The primer mix had 60 Vbeta and 13 Jbeta primers. Sequenced by immunoSEQ multiplex PCR; TCRdb stores in-frame clones only, minus some. The profile shows 100,000 to 150,000 clones, around 73% of them singletons. The chain recombines TRBV19 with TRBJ2-5; TRBD2 matches 14 bases. Input material: PBMCs. The sequence came from a young man in good health and CMV-seropositive. The CDR3, as DNA: TGTGCCAGTACCAGGACTAGCGGGAGGATGGAGACCCAGTACTTC. This gives the protein CASTRTSGRMETQYF.